The 14 T cell receptor beta chains below were found in one sample sequenced in a study of Ad26.COV2.S vaccination and SARS-CoV-2 variants. Clones were sequenced by immunoSEQ multiplex PCR, and TCRdb holds only the in-frame ones, with some missing. Among fewer than 400,000 clones listed, approximately 89% were seen once. Treatment here: about 20 received Ad26.COV2.S at low or high dose, single or two shots; roughly 5 received placebo; per-sample allocation not given. It was on day 63 after the first vaccine or placebo injection that samples were taken. The specimen comprised peripheral blood, sampled in a trial of Ad26.COV2.S vaccine versus placebo. Receptors were obtained from a person between 18 and 60 years old who received the Ad26.COV2.S COVID-19 vaccine or a placebo.

The chain uses TRBV11-1 and TRBJ2-1; D is possibly TRBD1 or TRBD2 (5 bases each). Germline V CDR1 and CDR2: SGHAT, FQDESV (reference sequence). The CDR3 covers 16 residues. The V end lost 4 bases, the J end lost 0 bases, and 13 bases lay between the germline ends. The CDR3 DNA is TGTGCCAGCAGCTCTCGGGACCCCAGCTCCTACAATGAGCAGTTCTTC. Translation: CASSSRDPSSYNEQFF.

This clone was recorded a few times. V and J are TRBV12-3 or TRBV12-4 and TRBJ1-2, with D hard to call. V dropped 4 bases and J dropped 8 bases, with 11 bases sitting between them. There are 12 residues in the CDR3. Here the CDR3 DNA reads TGTGCCAGCAGTTCAGACATCTGCGGCTACACCTTC. Translation gives CASSSDICGYTF.

The chain has TRBV12-3 or TRBV12-4 and TRBJ1-1; D gene unclear. The germline V and J ends were trimmed by 6 bases and 1 base, with 9 bases remaining between them. The CDR3 consists of 13 residues. The CDR3, as DNA: TGTGCCAGCAGCCGGGCTGAGAACACTGAAGCTTTCTTT. As protein: CASSRAENTEAFF.

The chain couples TRBV5-6 to TRBJ2-7; 10 bases are shared with TRBD2. V lost 4 bases to trimming and J lost 4 bases; unmatched junction nucleotides: 5. Germline V gene data show CDR1 as SGHDT and CDR2 as YYEEEE. The CDR3 totals 14 residues. The CDR3 here is CASSGLAEEYEQYF. Here the CDR3 DNA reads TGTGCCAGCAGCGGACTAGCGGAGGAGTACGAGCAGTACTTC. Full variable domain (rest looked up from reference TRBV5-6 and TRBJ2-7): DAGVTQSPTHLIKTRGQQVTLRCSPKSGHDTVSWYQQALGQGPQFIFQYYEEEERQRGNFPDRFSGHQFPNYSSELNVNALLLGDSALYLCASSGLAEEYEQYFGPGTRLTVT.

The count of this clone is one. Written as DNA, the CDR3 is TGTGCCAGCAGCCCTGGGGGGCCCCTCGGCTATGAGCAGTTCTTC. Amino acids: CASSPGGPLGYEQFF. The V call is TRBV7-3, the J call TRBJ2-1; D is possibly TRBD1 or TRBD2 (6 bases each). Germline V lookup: CDR1 SGHTA, CDR2 FQGTGA. This CDR3 is built from 15 residues. Between the trimmed V and J ends, which lost 5 bases and 8 bases, there was a span of 19 bases.

The chain uses TRBV29-1 and TRBJ2-4, with 10 bases identical to TRBD1. The germline V gene encodes CDR1 SQVTM and CDR2 ANQGSEA. This CDR3 spans 12 amino acids. V dropped 7 bases and J dropped 8; count of bases not matched to a gene: 5. This CDR3 reads CSARTGGDIQYF. The CDR3, as DNA: TGCAGCGCGAGGACAGGGGGAGACATTCAGTACTTC.

V gene TRBV5-6 combines with J gene TRBJ2-5, with D possibly matching TRBD1 (6 bases). The germline CDR1 and CDR2 sequences are SGHDT and YYEEEE. The CDR3 length is 16 residues. Trimming took 5 bases from V and 1 from J, leaving 18 bases between them. Here the CDR3 DNA reads TGTGCCAGCAGTTACGGATTTAGGGGGACCCAAGAGACCCAGTACTTC. Amino acid sequence: CASSYGFRGTQETQYF. Supplemented by reference TRBV5-6 and TRBJ2-5, the full variable domain reads DAGVTQSPTHLIKTRGQQVTLRCSPKSGHDTVSWYQQALGQGPQFIFQYYEEEERQRGNFPDRFSGHQFPNYSSELNVNALLLGDSALYLCASSYGFRGTQETQYFGPGTRLLVL.

This clone appeared a single time. CDR3: CATPVGPIRGYTF. DNA for the CDR3: TGTGCCACTCCTGTCGGACCTATCCGTGGCTACACCTTC. The rearrangement uses TRBV19 and TRBJ1-2; D unresolved. Between the trimmed V and J ends, which lost 10 bases and 7 bases, there was a span of 19 bases. Germline CDR1 reads LNHDA; CDR2 reads SQIVND (reference sequence). CDR3 length: 13 residues.

In DNA form, the CDR3 reads TGTGCCAGCAGTGAATCAATTAGCGGGGTCTACGAGCAGTACTTC. Translating gives CASSESISGVYEQYF. The J gene is TRBJ2-7, the V gene TRBV6-1; the match to TRBD2 covers 8 bases. The V segment lost 2 bases and the J segment 3 bases; nucleotides outside the gene matches: 6. Germline CDR1 and CDR2: MNHNS and SASEGT. This CDR3 contains 15 residues.

Details on this clone: The sample contains more than one DNA sequence encoding this CDR3. The rearrangement uses TRBV9 and TRBJ1-6; no clear D. The CDR3 extends over 14 amino acids. CDR1 and CDR2 from the germline V gene are SGDLS and YYNGEE. The V end was cut by 0 bases, the J end by 6 bases, with 7 bases between. The CDR3 bases are TGTGCCAGCAGCGTAGGACACCCTAATTCACCCCTCCACTTT. Translating it yields CASSVGHPNSPLHF.

This chain links TRBV29-1 with TRBJ2-3; 8 bases fit TRBD1. CDR3 size: 14 residues. Looked up from germline, CDR1 is SQVTM and CDR2 is ANQGSEA. The junction had 3 bases not matched to a gene; V was cut back by 4 bases and J by 0 bases. The CDR3 protein is CSVARTGSTDTQYF. Here the CDR3 DNA reads TGCAGCGTTGCCCGGACAGGGAGCACAGATACGCAGTATTTT.

V usage is TRBV5-6 and J usage is TRBJ2-3; 7 bases line up with TRBD2. This CDR3 has 16 residues. With V trimmed by 4 bases and J by 6 bases, 14 bases remained unmatched. CDR1 is SGHDT and CDR2 is YYEEEE in the germline V gene. CDR3 sequence reads: CASSPRDYLIRDTQYF. In DNA form, the CDR3 reads TGTGCCAGCAGCCCACGGGACTACCTAATTAGGGATACGCAGTATTTT.

This clone was detected only once. The chain uses TRBV13 and TRBJ1-2; the D gene is possibly TRBD1 (5 bases). Germline V gene lookup returns CDR1 PRHDT and CDR2 FYEKMQ (reference sequence). Trimming shortened V by 2 bases and J by 8 bases, and 15 bases separated the two germline ends. The CDR3 spans 14 residues. For the CDR3, the DNA is TGTGCCAGCAGCTTAACGCGGCAGGGCGACGGCTACACCTTC. Translation gives CASSLTRQGDGYTF.

The rearrangement uses TRBV5-1 and TRBJ2-5; TRBD2 aligns across 10 bases. The ends lost 4 bases at V and 5 bases at J; junction bases unmatched: 14. From germline, CDR1 is SGHRS and CDR2 YFSETQ. This CDR3 comprises 17 residues. This CDR3 reads CASSLSGASGRGETQYF. As DNA, the CDR3 is TGCGCCAGCAGCCTTTCCGGGGCTAGCGGGAGAGGGGAGACCCAGTACTTC.